This T cell receptor (beta chain) was sequenced in a study of shared clonotypes between healthy human individuals. Once extracted for a subset, genomic DNA was divided evenly among several immunoSEQ plates. Some clones are missing from TCRdb's copy, which holds only in-frame ones; the method was immunoSEQ multiplex PCR. The sample holds some 2,400,000 clones; approximately 94% are singletons and the top ten take roughly 0.13%. This CDR3 comprises 15 residues. Germline values: CDR1 SGDLS, CDR2 YYNGEE. Between the trimmed V and J ends, which lost 0 bases and 0 bases, there was a span of 7 bases. Splitting the CD4+ cells yielded a CD45RA+ naive subset and a CD45RA-negative memory subset.

Sequenced: naive CD4+ T cells sorted from blood. Regarding subset: CD45RA+ positively selected. This sequence was found in a man younger than 30 in good health. The J gene is TRBJ2-1, the V gene TRBV9; D unresolved. CDR3 protein: CASSVAGPSYNEQFF. In DNA form, the CDR3 reads TGTGCCAGCAGCGTAGCAGGTCCCTCCTACAATGAGCAGTTCTTC.